Presented here are 8 T cell receptor beta chains from one specimen sequenced in a study of blood T cell repertoires in COVID-19. The assay was immunoSEQ multiplex PCR, and TCRdb's table has in-frame clones only and misses some. The repertoire holds approximately 200,000 clones, with 84% as singletons. The sequenced sample was peripheral blood. The receptors stem from a woman under 40 who had recovered from COVID-19.

This sequence joins TRBV24-1 and TRBJ2-1; 11 bases are a match to TRBD2. The CDR3 is made up of 17 amino acids. The junction had 5 bases not matched to a gene; V was cut back by 0 bases and J by 5 bases. The germline V gene encodes CDR1 KGHDR and CDR2 SFDVKD. In DNA form, the CDR3 reads TGTGCCACCAGTGATTTGGGGCTAGCGGGAGGAAACAATGAGCAGTTCTTC. Protein sequence: CATSDLGLAGGNNEQFF.

The chain is built from TRBV24-1 and TRBJ1-2; tentative D call: TRBD1 (5 bases). The germline V and J ends were trimmed by 5 bases and 2 bases, with 5 bases remaining between them. Germline V CDR1 and CDR2: KGHDR, SFDVKD. This CDR3 region has 12 residues. In DNA form, the CDR3 reads TGTGCCACCAGTGGGACAAACTATGGCTACACCTTC. It specifies CATSGTNYGYTF.

The chain links TRBV6-6 to TRBJ1-1, with 7 bases identical to TRBD1. Germline CDR1 MNHNY, CDR2 SVGAGI (reference sequence). V shed 5 bases, J shed 5 bases, and the junction held 5 bases outside the gene matches. The CDR3 spans 13 residues. The CDR3 spells CASSRQGGTEAFF. The CDR3 DNA follows: TGTGCCAGCAGTCGACAGGGTGGGACTGAAGCTTTCTTT.

This chain uses TRBV24-1 with TRBJ2-7, with 12 bases identical to TRBD1. V shed 9 bases, J shed 6 bases, and the junction held 5 bases outside the gene matches. Germline CDR1 reads KGHDR; CDR2 reads SFDVKD. The CDR3 runs to 13 residues. The CDR3 DNA sequence: TGTGCCACCTCCGGGACAGGGGGCGCCGAGCAGTACTTC. It codes for CATSGTGGAEQYF.

This chain joins TRBV11-3 and TRBJ1-1, with D perhaps matching TRBD1 (5 bases). Germline lookup yields CDR1 SGHNT and CDR2 YENEEA. V shed 5 bases and J shed 3 bases, with 13 bases lying between them. The length of the CDR3 is 14 residues. CDR3 nucleotide sequence: TGTGCCAGCAGCCCAGGGAACAGAGACACTGAAGCTTTCTTT. Translating gives CASSPGNRDTEAFF.

J is TRBJ1-3 and V is TRBV30, with 8 positions matching TRBD1. CDR3 length: 14 amino acids. V shed 5 bases and J 0 bases; nucleotides not matched to a gene: 3. Per the germline V gene, CDR1 is GTSNPN and CDR2 is SVGIG (reference sequence). The CDR3 spells CAWGQGHSGNTIYF. CDR3 nucleotide sequence: TGTGCCTGGGGACAGGGCCACTCTGGAAACACCATATATTTT.

The chain couples TRBV9 to TRBJ2-7; TRBD1 is a possible D gene (5 bases). Germline CDR1 is SGDLS and CDR2 is YYNGEE. V was clipped by 0 bases and J by 3 bases, with 10 bases between them. The CDR3 runs to 14 residues. CDR3 loop: CASSVGVGVYEQYF. Here the CDR3 DNA reads TGTGCCAGCAGCGTAGGGGTAGGGGTCTACGAGCAGTACTTC. Combining the CDR3 with reference TRBV9 and TRBJ2-7 gives the whole variable domain DSGVTQTPKHLITATGQRVTLRCSPRSGDLSVYWYQQSLDQGLQFLIQYYNGEERAKGNILERFSAQQFPDLHSELNLSSLELGDSALYFCASSVGVGVYEQYFGPGTRLTVT.

V usage is TRBV12-3 or TRBV12-4 and J usage is TRBJ2-7, with a weak D call TRBD2 (5 bases). Trimming left V 7 bases short and J 3 bases short, with 10 bases between. The CDR3 has 12 amino acids. The DNA of the CDR3 is TGTGCCAGCACCGCGGGCCGCTACGAGCAGTACTTC. Translated, it gives CASTAGRYEQYF.